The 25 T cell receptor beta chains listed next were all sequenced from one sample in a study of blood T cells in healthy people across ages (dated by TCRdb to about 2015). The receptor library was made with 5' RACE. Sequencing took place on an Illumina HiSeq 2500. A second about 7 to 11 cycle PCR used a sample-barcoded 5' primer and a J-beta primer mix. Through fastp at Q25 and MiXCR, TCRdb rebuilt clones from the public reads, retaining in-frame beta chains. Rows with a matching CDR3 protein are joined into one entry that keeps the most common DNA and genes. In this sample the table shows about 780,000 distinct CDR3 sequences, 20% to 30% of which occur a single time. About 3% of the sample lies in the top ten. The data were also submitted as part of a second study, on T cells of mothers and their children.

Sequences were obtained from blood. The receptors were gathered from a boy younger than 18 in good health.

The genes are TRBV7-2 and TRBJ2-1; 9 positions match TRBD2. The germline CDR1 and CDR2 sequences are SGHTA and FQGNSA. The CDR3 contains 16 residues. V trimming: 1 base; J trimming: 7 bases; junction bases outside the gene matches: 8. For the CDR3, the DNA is TGTGCCAGCAGCTTAGTGCCAGCGGGGGGCGGGAATGAGCAGTTCTTC. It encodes CASSLVPAGGGNEQFF.

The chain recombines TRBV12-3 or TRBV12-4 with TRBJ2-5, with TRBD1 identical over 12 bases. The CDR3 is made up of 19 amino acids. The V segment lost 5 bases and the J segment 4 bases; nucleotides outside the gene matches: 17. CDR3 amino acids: CASSHPGQGAMGARETQYF. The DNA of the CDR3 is TGTGCCAGCAGTCATCCGGGACAGGGGGCGATGGGGGCACGAGAGACCCAGTACTTC.

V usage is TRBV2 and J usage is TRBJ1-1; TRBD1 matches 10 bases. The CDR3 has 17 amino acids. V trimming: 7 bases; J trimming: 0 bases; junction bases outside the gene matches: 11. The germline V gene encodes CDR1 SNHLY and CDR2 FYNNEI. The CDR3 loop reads CASTLVGTGDMNTEAFF. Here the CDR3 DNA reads TGTGCCAGCACCTTAGTCGGGACAGGGGATATGAACACTGAAGCTTTCTTT.

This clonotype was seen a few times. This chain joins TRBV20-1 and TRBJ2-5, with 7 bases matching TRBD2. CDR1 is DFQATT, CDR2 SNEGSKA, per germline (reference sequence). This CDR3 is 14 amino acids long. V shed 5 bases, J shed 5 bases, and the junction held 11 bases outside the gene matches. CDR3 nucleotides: TGCAGTGCTTCCGCCTGGGTGGGAGGGGAGACCCAGTACTTC. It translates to CSASAWVGGETQYF.

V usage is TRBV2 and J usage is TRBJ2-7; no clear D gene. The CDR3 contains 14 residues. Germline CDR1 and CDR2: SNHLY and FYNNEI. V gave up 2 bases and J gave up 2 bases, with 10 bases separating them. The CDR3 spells CASSEKFGPYEQYF. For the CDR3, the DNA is TGTGCCAGCAGTGAAAAGTTTGGTCCCTACGAGCAGTACTTC.

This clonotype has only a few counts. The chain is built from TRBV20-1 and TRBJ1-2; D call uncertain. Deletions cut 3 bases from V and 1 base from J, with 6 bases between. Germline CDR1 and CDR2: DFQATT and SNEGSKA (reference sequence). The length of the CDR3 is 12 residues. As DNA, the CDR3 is TGCAGTGCTAGCGGCAGTAACTATGGCTACACCTTC. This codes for CSASGSNYGYTF.

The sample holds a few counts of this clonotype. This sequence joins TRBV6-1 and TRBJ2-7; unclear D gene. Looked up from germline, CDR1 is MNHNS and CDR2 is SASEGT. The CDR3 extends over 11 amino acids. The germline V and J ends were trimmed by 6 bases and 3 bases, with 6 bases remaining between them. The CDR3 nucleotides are TGTGCCAGCAGGAAAAACTACGAGCAGTACTTC. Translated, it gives CASRKNYEQYF.

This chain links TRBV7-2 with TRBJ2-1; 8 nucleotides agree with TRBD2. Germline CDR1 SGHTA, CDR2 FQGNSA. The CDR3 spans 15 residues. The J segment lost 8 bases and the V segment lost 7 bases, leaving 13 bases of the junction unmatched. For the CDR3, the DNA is TGTGCCAGCAACCAACCTGGCGGGGGGATACATGAGCAGTTCTTC. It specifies CASNQPGGGIHEQFF. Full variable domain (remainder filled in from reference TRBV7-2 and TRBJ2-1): GAGVSQSPSNKVTEKGKDVELRCDPISGHTALYWYRQSLGQGLEFLIYFQGNSAPDKSGLPSDRFSAERTGGSVSTLTIQRTQQEDSAVYLCASNQPGGGIHEQFFGPGTRLTVL.

The CDR3 loop reads CASRSTGANEQFF. The CDR3 DNA follows: TGTGCCAGCAGAAGTACAGGGGCCAATGAGCAGTTCTTC. The chain links TRBV2 to TRBJ2-1, with 7 positions matching TRBD1. The CDR3 covers 13 residues. V was pared by 6 bases and J by 6 bases, with 5 bases of the junction left unmatched. The germline gives CDR1 SNHLY, CDR2 FYNNEI. The full variable domain, completed using reference TRBV2 and TRBJ2-1, is EPEVTQTPSHQVTQMGQEVILRCVPISNHLYFYWYRQILGQKVEFLVSFYNNEISEKSEIFDDQFSVERPDGSNFTLKIRSTKLEDSAMYFCASRSTGANEQFFGPGTRLTVL.

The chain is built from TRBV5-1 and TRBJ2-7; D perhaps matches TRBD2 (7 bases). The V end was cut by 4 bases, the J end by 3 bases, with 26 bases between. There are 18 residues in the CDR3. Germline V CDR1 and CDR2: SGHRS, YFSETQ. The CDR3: CASSPGGSGDSPIYEQYF. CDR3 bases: TGCGCCAGCAGCCCGGGGGGCAGTGGGGACTCTCCCATCTACGAGCAGTACTTC.

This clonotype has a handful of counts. This CDR3 reads CASSLDPGPRETQYF. CDR3 in DNA: TGTGCCAGCAGCTTAGACCCGGGACCGCGAGAGACCCAGTACTTC. The V call is TRBV11-2, the J call TRBJ2-5; perhaps D is TRBD1 or TRBD2 (5 bases each). Trimming left V 0 bases short and J 4 bases short, with 12 bases between. Germline values: CDR1 SGHAT, CDR2 FQNNGV. There are 15 residues in the CDR3. Variable domain in full (rest from reference TRBV11-2 and TRBJ2-5): EAGVAQSPRYKIIEKRQSVAFWCNPISGHATLYWYQQILGQGPKLLIQFQNNGVVDDSQLPKDRFSAERLKGVDSTLKIQPAKLEDSAVYLCASSLDPGPRETQYFGPGTRLLVL.

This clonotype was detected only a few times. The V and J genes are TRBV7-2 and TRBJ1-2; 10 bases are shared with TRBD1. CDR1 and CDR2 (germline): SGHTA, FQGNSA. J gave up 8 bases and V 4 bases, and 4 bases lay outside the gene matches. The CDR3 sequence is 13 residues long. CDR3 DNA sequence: TGTGCCAGCAGCTCCCCGGGACAGGGGGGCTACACCTTC. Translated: CASSSPGQGGYTF.

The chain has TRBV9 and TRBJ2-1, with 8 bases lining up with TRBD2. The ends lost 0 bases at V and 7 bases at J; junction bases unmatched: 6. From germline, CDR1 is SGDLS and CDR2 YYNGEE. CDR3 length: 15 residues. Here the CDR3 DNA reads TGTGCCAGCAGCGTAGATACCGGGAGGGATAATGAGCAGTTCTTC. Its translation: CASSVDTGRDNEQFF.

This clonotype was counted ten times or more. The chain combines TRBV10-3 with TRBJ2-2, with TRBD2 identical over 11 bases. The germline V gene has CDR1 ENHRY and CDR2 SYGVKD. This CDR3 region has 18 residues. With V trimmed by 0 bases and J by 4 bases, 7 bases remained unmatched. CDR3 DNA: TGTGCCATCAGTGAGTCAGCGGGCGGGACTAGCGGCACCGGGGAGCTGTTTTTT. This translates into CAISESAGGTSGTGELFF.

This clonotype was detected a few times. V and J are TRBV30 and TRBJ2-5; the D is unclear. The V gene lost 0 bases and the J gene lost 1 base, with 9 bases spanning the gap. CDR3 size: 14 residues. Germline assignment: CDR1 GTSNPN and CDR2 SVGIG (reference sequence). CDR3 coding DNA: TGTGCCTGGAGTGTACGAGCAGCCCAAGAGACCCAGTACTTC. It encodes CAWSVRAAQETQYF.

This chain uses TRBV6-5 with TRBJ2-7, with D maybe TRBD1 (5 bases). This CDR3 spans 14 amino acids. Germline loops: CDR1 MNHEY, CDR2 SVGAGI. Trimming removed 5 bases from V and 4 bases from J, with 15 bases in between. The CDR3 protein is CASSTRASGYEQYF. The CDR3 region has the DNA TGTGCCAGCAGTACAAGAGCTTCAGGGTACGAGCAGTACTTC.

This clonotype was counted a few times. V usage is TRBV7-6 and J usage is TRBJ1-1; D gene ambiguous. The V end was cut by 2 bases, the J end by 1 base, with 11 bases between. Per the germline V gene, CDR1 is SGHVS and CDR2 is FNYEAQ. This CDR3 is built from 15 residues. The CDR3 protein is CASSLLAGSNTEAFF. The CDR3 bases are TGTGCCAGCAGCTTATTGGCGGGGTCGAACACTGAAGCTTTCTTT.

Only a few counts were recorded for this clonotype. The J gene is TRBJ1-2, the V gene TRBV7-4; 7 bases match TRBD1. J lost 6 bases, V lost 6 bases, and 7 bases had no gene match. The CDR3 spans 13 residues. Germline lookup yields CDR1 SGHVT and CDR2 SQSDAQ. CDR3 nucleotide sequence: TGTGCCAGCAGATTCGACAGGGCCCATGGCTACACCTTC. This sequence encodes CASRFDRAHGYTF.

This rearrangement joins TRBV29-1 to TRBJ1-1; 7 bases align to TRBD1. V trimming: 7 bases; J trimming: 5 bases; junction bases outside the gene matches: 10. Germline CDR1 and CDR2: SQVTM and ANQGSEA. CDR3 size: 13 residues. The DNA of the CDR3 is TGCAGCGCCTTACAGGGGAGTCGGACTGAAGCTTTCTTT. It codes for CSALQGSRTEAFF.

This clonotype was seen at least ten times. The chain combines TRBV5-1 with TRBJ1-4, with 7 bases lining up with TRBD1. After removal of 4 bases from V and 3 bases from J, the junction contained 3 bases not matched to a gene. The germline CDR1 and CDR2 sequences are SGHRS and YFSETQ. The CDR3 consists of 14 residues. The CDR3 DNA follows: TGCGCCAGCAGCCTGGGACAGCCTAATGAAAAACTGTTTTTT. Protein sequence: CASSLGQPNEKLFF.

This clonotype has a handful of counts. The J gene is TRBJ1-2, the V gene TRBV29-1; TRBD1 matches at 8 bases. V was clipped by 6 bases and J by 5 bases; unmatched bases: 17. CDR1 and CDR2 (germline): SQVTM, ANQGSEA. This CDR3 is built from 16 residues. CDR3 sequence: CSVHGTGQGIFYGYTF. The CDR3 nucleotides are TGCAGCGTGCACGGGACAGGACAGGGAATTTTTTATGGCTACACCTTC.

DNA of the CDR3: TGTGCCAGCAGCCAAGATCCAGTCGTACCTCCGAGAGATACGCAGTATTTT. It translates to CASSQDPVVPPRDTQYF. J is TRBJ2-3 and V is TRBV3-1; D uncertain. The CDR3 totals 17 residues. Germline loops: CDR1 LGHDT, CDR2 YNNKEL (reference sequence). Trimming cost V 0 bases and J 5 bases, with 18 bases left between them.

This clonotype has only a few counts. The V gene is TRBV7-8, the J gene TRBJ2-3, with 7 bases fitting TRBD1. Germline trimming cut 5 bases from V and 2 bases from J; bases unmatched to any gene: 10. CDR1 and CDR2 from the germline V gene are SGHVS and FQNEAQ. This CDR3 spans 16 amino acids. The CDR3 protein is CASSPPGQIPTDTQYF. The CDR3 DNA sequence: TGTGCCAGCAGCCCCCCGGGACAGATACCCACAGATACGCAGTATTTT.

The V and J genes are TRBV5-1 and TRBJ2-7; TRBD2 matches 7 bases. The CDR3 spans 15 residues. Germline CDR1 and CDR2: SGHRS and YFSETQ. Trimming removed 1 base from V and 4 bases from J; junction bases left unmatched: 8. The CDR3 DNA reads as TGCGCCAGCAGCTTGATAGGCGGGGGTGATTACGAGCAGTACTTC. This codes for CASSLIGGGDYEQYF. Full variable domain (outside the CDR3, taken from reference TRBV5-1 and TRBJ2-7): KAGVTQTPRYLIKTRGQQVTLSCSPISGHRSVSWYQQTPGQGLQFLFEYFSETQRNKGNFPGRFSGRQFSNSRSEMNVSTLELGDSALYLCASSLIGGGDYEQYFGPGTRLTVT.

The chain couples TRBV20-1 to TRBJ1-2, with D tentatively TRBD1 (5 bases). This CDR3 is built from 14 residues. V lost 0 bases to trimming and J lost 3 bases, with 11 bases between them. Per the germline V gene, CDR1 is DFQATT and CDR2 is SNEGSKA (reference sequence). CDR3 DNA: TGCAGTGCTAGAGAAGAGGGGAAGGACTATGGCTACACCTTC. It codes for CSAREEGKDYGYTF.